These T cell receptor beta chains were read from a single sample in a study of blood T cell repertoires in COVID-19. Sequencing used immunoSEQ multiplex PCR; TCRdb keeps in-frame clones, though not all of them. In the table there are 200,000 or so clones, about 90% of which are singletons. What was sequenced was peripheral blood. These receptors all come from a man between 25 and 39 years old with COVID-19, enrolled during active disease. Both conserved end residues are part of each CDR3. A D gene is named only where the DNA matches it firmly. Size values are once, few and many counts, or a class for expanded clones, and some rows have none.

TRBV28,TRBD1,.,TRBJ1-2,TGTGCCAGCAGTCCCGGACAGGGTTTACGCTACACCTTC,CASSPGQGLRYTF
TRBV25-1,TRBD1,.,TRBJ1-4,TGTGCCAGCAGTGAGACAGGGGCCAATGAAAAACTGTTTTTT,CASSETGANEKLFF
TRBV7-8,.,few,TRBJ1-2,TGTGCCAGCAGCTTCACCCTTGAGGCGGTGGGCTACACCTTC,CASSFTLEAVGYTF
TRBV18,TRBD1,.,TRBJ1-2,TGTGCCAGCTCACCGGACAGGTTTAACGAACGGATAGATGGCTACACCTTC,CASSPDRFNERIDGYTF
TRBV19,TRBD1,.,TRBJ1-2,TGTGCCAGTAGTGTCGCAGGGGGCTATGGCTACACCTTC,CASSVAGGYGYTF
TRBV28,TRBD1,.,TRBJ1-5,TGTGCCAGCCACGGACAGGGAAGCAATCAGCCCCAGCATTTT,CASHGQGSNQPQHF
TRBV6-5,.,.,TRBJ2-2,TGTGCCAGCAGTCGACAGTTTGGGGAGCTGTTTTTT,CASSRQFGELFF
TRBV5-1,TRBD1,once,TRBJ1-2,TGCGCCAGCAGCGACAGGGAAAACTATGGCTACACCTTC,CASSDRENYGYTF
TRBV15,.,.,TRBJ1-4,TGTGCCACCAGCAGAGCCCCCCAGGGCCCTAATGAAAAACTGTTTTTT,CATSRAPQGPNEKLFF
TRBV11-2,.,.,TRBJ1-1,TGTGCCAGCAGCTCCGGGCGGGTAGGGTATGCGGGCACTGAAGCTTTCTTT,CASSSGRVGYAGTEAFF
TRBV4-2,TRBD2,.,TRBJ2-2,TGTGCCAGCAGCCAATCTAGCGGGGGGGCCACCGGGGAGCTGTTTTTT,CASSQSSGGATGELFF
TRBV2,.,.,TRBJ1-3,TGTGCCAGCAGTCGAGGGACTGATTCTGGAAACACCATATATTTT,CASSRGTDSGNTIYF
TRBV5-1,.,.,TRBJ1-1,TGCGCCAGCAGCTGGACAGCGATGAACACTGAAGCTTTCTTT,CASSWTAMNTEAFF
TRBV7-2,.,few,TRBJ2-1,TGTGCCAGCAGCTTAGCCCTACATACCTCAGGGATGGATGAGCAGTTCTTC,CASSLALHTSGMDEQFF
TRBV27,TRBD1,once,TRBJ1-2,TGTGCCAGCAGTTATAGACAGGGGGCAAACTATGGCTACACCTTC,CASSYRQGANYGYTF
TRBV4-2,.,.,TRBJ1-2,TGTGCCAGCAGCCGCAAAAATCTCGGGGTTGAGAAGCTTTTTCCGGACTATGGCTACACCTTC,CASSRKNLGVEKLFPDYGYTF
TRBV2,.,.,TRBJ2-1,TGTGCCAGCAGTCCACAGACCAATGAGCAGTTCTTC,CASSPQTNEQFF